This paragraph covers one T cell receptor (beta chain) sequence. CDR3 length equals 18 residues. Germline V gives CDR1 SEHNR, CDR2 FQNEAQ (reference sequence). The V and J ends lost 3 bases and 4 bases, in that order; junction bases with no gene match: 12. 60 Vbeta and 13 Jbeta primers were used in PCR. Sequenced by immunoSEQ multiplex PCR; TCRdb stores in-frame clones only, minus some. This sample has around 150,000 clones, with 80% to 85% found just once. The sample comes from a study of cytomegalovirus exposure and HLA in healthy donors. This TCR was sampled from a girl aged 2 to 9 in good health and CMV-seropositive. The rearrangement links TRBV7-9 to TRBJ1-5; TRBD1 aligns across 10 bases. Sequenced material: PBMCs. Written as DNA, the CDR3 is TGTGCCAGCAGCTTTGAGACAGGGGGCGGTTGGATAAATCAGCCCCAGCATTTT. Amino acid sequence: CASSFETGGGWINQPQHF. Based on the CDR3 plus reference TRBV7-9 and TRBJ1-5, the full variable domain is DTGVSQNPRHKITKRGQNVTFRCDPISEHNRLYWYRQTLGQGPEFLTYFQNEAQLEKSRLLSDRFSAERPKGSFSTLEIQRTEQGDSAMYLCASSFETGGGWINQPQHFGDGTRLSIL.